The present TCR beta chain was sequenced within a study of Ad26.COV2.S vaccination and SARS-CoV-2 variants. Sequenced by immunoSEQ multiplex PCR; TCRdb stores in-frame clones only, minus some. The data hold about 320,000 clones, with more than 70% observed a single time. The ends lost 8 bases at V and 5 bases at J; junction bases unmatched: 8. Germline V gene sequence: CDR1 ENHRY, CDR2 SYGVKD. The CDR3 runs to 15 residues. As for this clone: Its matching antigen is unknown.

The treatment here: approximately 18 received Ad26.COV2.S at low or high dose, single or two shots; 5 received placebo; per-sample allocation not given. Material that was analyzed had been drawn on day 63 after the first vaccine or placebo injection. Vaccine was an Ad26 vector expressing Wuhan-strain SARS-CoV-2 spike. Study results and limitations: Researchers cautioned that TCR breadth and depth analyses may have underestimated total T cell responses. For non-spike TCRs, breadth in vaccine recipients resembled that in placebo recipients.

Specimen: peripheral blood, collected in a trial of Ad26.COV2.S vaccine versus placebo. The chain couples TRBV10-3 to TRBJ2-2; 10 bases line up with TRBD2. This clonotype was sampled from a person aged 18-60 years who received the Ad26.COV2.S COVID-19 vaccine or a placebo. The CDR3 here is CAIYVDSGGTGELFF. The CDR3 bases are TGTGCCATCTATGTAGATAGCGGGGGGACCGGGGAGCTGTTTTTT.